This is a list of T cell receptor beta chains from one sample in a study of regulatory T cells in long-lasting Graves disease. Using its own MiXCR run on the multiplex PCR reads, TCRdb lists one record per CDR3 protein. The sample includes around 450,000 distinct CDR3 sequences, around a fifth of them seen just once. The specimen was peripheral blood mononuclear cells (PBMCs), collected when the disease was refractory, from a patient treated with antithyroid drugs. The receptors were gathered from a female donor with Graves disease. CDR3s include the opening cysteine and the closing phenylalanine or tryptophan. D genes are given only for firm matches. Rows give clone size only sometimes, using once, few, many, or a class for an expanded clone.

j_call	d_call	clone_size	cdr3_length	v_call	cdr3_nt	cdr3_aa
TRBJ1-1	.	.	17	TRBV5-5	TGTGCCAGCAGCCGGGTTCAGTCGGGGGGGCTGAACACTGAAGCTTTCTTT	CASSRVQSGGLNTEAFF
TRBJ2-7	.	.	15	TRBV7-9	TGTGCCAGCAGCCATCCCGGACGGGGACCCGACGAGCAGTACTTC	CASSHPGRGPDEQYF
TRBJ1-2	TRBD1	many	14	TRBV6-1	TGTGCCAGCAGGCCCGGGACAGGGGGCTTAGGCTACACCTTC	CASRPGTGGLGYTF
TRBJ2-2	TRBD1	.	16	TRBV14	TGTGCCAGCAGCGCCCGCAGGGGGCTCATCACCGGGGAGCTGTTTTTT	CASSARRGLITGELFF
TRBJ2-5	.	.	15	TRBV28	TGTGCCAGCAGTTTCCTCTCCGGGACGCAAGAGACCCAGTACTTC	CASSFLSGTQETQYF
TRBJ2-1	.	.	14	TRBV19	TGTGCCAGTAGTATTAGGCTAGCGAACAATGAGCAGTTCTTC	CASSIRLANNEQFF
TRBJ1-2	TRBD1	.	14	TRBV29-1	TGCAGCGTTGTAGGGAGACAGGGTGTCTATGGCTACACCTTC	CSVVGRQGVYGYTF
TRBJ1-4	.	many	13	TRBV2	TGTGCCAGCAGACCCGGAGTGACAGGCAAACTGTTTTTT	CASRPGVTGKLFF
TRBJ1-6	.	many	15	TRBV27	TGTGCCAGCAGTCCAAGAGGGCAGGGGAATTCACCCCTCCACTTT	CASSPRGQGNSPLHF
TRBJ1-2	.	many	14	TRBV11-2	TGTGCCAGCAGTCCTGGGGCTGTGGACTATGGCTACACCTTC	CASSPGAVDYGYTF
TRBJ1-5	.	few	12	TRBV7-2	TGTGTCAGCAGGGCGGGGGATCAGCCCCAGCATTTT	CVSRAGDQPQHF
TRBJ2-5	.	.	12	TRBV18	TGTGCCAGCTCAGAAGCCGGGGGGACCCAGTACTTC	CASSEAGGTQYF
TRBJ1-1	.	many	14	TRBV28	TGTGCCAGCAGGCGTGGGGCAGGCTATTCTGAAGCTTTCTTT	CASRRGAGYSEAFF
TRBJ2-7	TRBD2	many	16	TRBV6-5	TGTGCCAGCAGTTCCCTCACGGTGCTAGCGGCCTACGAGCAGTACTTC	CASSSLTVLAAYEQYF
TRBJ1-5	.	many	13	TRBV6-1	TGTGCCAGCGGACTCCGGGATAATCAGCCCCAGCATTTT	CASGLRDNQPQHF
TRBJ1-5	.	few	14	TRBV25-1	TGTGCCAGCAGTGAATCAAGGGATCTCACACCCCAGCATTTT	CASSESRDLTPQHF
TRBJ1-1	.	many	14	TRBV27	TGTGCCAGCACCTCCTATGGGGCGGACACTGAAGCTTTCTTT	CASTSYGADTEAFF
TRBJ1-2	.	.	17	TRBV12-5	TGTGCTAGTGGTCCTCCGGGGACCCTACGTACTAACTATGGCTACACCTTC	CASGPPGTLRTNYGYTF
TRBJ2-2	TRBD1	many	12	TRBV29-1	TGCAGCGCCCGACAGGGGGACGGGGAGCTGTTTTTT	CSARQGDGELFF
TRBJ1-1	.	few	13	TRBV30	TGTGCCTGGAGTAGGACCCGGAACACTGAAGCTTTCTTT	CAWSRTRNTEAFF
TRBJ1-5	.	.	16	TRBV6-5	TGTGCCAGCAGTTACGGCGCCAGGGTGGGAAATCAGCCCCAGCATTTT	CASSYGARVGNQPQHF
TRBJ2-4	TRBD1	.	13	TRBV2	TGTGCCAGCAGCCCCGGGACAGAAAACATTCAGTGCTTC	CASSPGTENIQCF
TRBJ2-7	.	few	14	TRBV6-2/TRBV6-3	TGTGCCAGCAGTTACACCGGGATAGTGTACGAGCAGTACTTC	CASSYTGIVYEQYF
TRBJ1-4	.	few	15	TRBV7-9	TGTGCCAGCAGCCCCTCAATAGGACTCCCAATGGAACTGTTTTTT	CASSPSIGLPMELFF
TRBJ2-1	TRBD2	.	16	TRBV6-1	TGTGCCAGCAGTGAAGTGGCTAGCGGGGGGGTCAGTGAGCAGTTCTTC	CASSEVASGGVSEQFF
TRBJ1-1	.	many	13	TRBV11-1	TGTGCCAGCAGCCGGACCCTGGGTACTGAAGCTTTCTTT	CASSRTLGTEAFF
TRBJ1-6	TRBD1	many	15	TRBV28	TGTGCCAGCAGTTTAGCACAGGGGGGGAATTCACCCCTCCACTTT	CASSLAQGGNSPLHF
TRBJ1-1	.	many	13	TRBV12-3/TRBV12-4	TGTGCCAGCAGTTTATTAGGCCCCCCGGAAGCTTTCTTT	CASSLLGPPEAFF
TRBJ1-1	.	many	12	TRBV12-3/TRBV12-4	TGTGCCAGCAGTTTCGTGAACACTGAAGCTTTCTTT	CASSFVNTEAFF
TRBJ1-1	.	.	18	TRBV19	TGTGCCAGTAGTATAGATCTTTTCGTAGTCGCCGGGGACACTGAAGCTTTCTTT	CASSIDLFVVAGDTEAFF
TRBJ1-1	.	few	15	TRBV6-2/TRBV6-3	TGTGCCAGCAGTTACGCAGGGGCGACTTCTTCTGAAGCTTTCTTT	CASSYAGATSSEAFF
TRBJ1-5	.	.	14	TRBV7-2	TGTGCCAGCAGCTCGGGGGATTTGGATCAGCCCCAGCATTTT	CASSSGDLDQPQHF
TRBJ2-6	TRBD1	many	15	TRBV6-1	TGTGCCAGCAGTCAGACAGGGTCTGGGGCCAACGTCCTGACTTTC	CASSQTGSGANVLTF
TRBJ1-2	.	many	14	TRBV29-1	TGCAGCGTTGCTCCCAGGGCGGAGTTTACGGTGCACACCTTC	CSVAPRAEFTVHTF
TRBJ2-5	TRBD1	many	14	TRBV7-9	TGTGCCAGCAGCTTCACTGACAGGGGAGAGACCCAGTACTTC	CASSFTDRGETQYF
TRBJ2-7	TRBD1	.	14	TRBV7-2	TGTGCCAGCAGCTTAGTGGGACAGGGGAACGAGCAGTACTTC	CASSLVGQGNEQYF
TRBJ2-5	TRBD1	many	14	TRBV28	TGTGCCAGCAGACCAGGGACAGGGGGGGAGACCCAGTACTTC	CASRPGTGGETQYF
TRBJ2-1	TRBD2	few	16	TRBV20-1	TGCAGTGCTAGGGACCATAGCGGGGGGGCCGGAAATGAGCAGTTCTTC	CSARDHSGGAGNEQFF
TRBJ1-6	.	many	14	TRBV20-1	TGCAGTGCCACGTGGGAAAATCTAAATTCACCCCTCCACTTT	CSATWENLNSPLHF
TRBJ1-5	TRBD1	.	13	TRBV6-2/TRBV6-3	TGTGCCAGCACCCAGGGGGGGAATCAGCCCCAGCATTTT	CASTQGGNQPQHF
TRBJ2-2	.	.	13	TRBV7-2	TGTGCCAGCAGCTTCAACCGACAAGGGGAGCTGTTTTTT	CASSFNRQGELFF
TRBJ1-5	.	many	13	TRBV6-1	TGTGCCAGCAGAGAGGACTCGCATCAGCCCCAGCATTTT	CASREDSHQPQHF
TRBJ2-7	.	many	14	TRBV10-3	TGTGCCATCAGTGACGGTATGGGCTCCTACGAGCAGTACTTC	CAISDGMGSYEQYF
TRBJ1-1	.	.	13	TRBV6-2/TRBV6-3	TGTGCCAGCAGTTACAGGTCAGACACTGAAGCTTTCTTT	CASSYRSDTEAFF
TRBJ1-1	.	many	17	TRBV6-1	TGTGCCAGCACCCGAAAACCAGGGCGGCAAATGAACACTGAAGCTTTCTTT	CASTRKPGRQMNTEAFF
TRBJ1-2	.	.	17	TRBV9	TGTGCCAGCAGCGTAGGCCCCCTCACCAGAGAATTCTATGGCTACACCTTC	CASSVGPLTREFYGYTF